This TCR beta chain comes out of a study of beta chain features in type 1 diabetes. Reverse transcription of all isolated RNA meant that expressed TCRB transcripts were sequenced. Libraries were prepared by immunoSEQ multiplex PCR; TCRdb keeps only in-frame clonotypes and omits some of them. The repertoire consists of 900,000 or so clones, with roughly a sixth occurring once and the leading ten covering 0.023%. On this clone itself: The antigen remains unidentified. In the same sample, other DNA sequences code for this CDR3.

Study-wide findings and caveats: Naive, central memory and Treg TCRB repertoires appeared more alike in patients than in healthy donors.

Each sorted population was over 95% pure. The sequence was obtained from a young woman in good health. Sequencing was carried out using naive CD4+ T cells from blood.

In nucleotides, the CDR3 is TGTGCCAGCTCCCCGGGACGGCTACAAGAGACCCAGTACTTC. Its protein is CASSPGRLQETQYF. J is TRBJ2-5 and V is TRBV18; D could derive from TRBD1 or TRBD2 (5 bases each). Germline assignment: CDR1 KGHSH and CDR2 LQKENI. Trimming left V 6 bases short and J 2 bases short, with 13 bases between. The CDR3 runs 14 residues.